This T cell receptor beta chain was observed in a study of cytomegalovirus exposure and HLA in healthy donors. The CDR3 is 15 residues long. Germline-derived CDR1 and CDR2 are KGHSH and LQKENI. Trimming removed 4 bases from V and 3 bases from J, with 15 bases in between. This clone was detected only once. Its matching antigen is unknown. With 60 Vbeta and 13 Jbeta primers, the PCR was carried out. The data were produced by immunoSEQ multiplex PCR, yet TCRdb's version contains in-frame clones alone and is incomplete. The data hold 150,000 to 250,000 clones, with 79% observed a single time. Whole-study results and caveats: TCR beta V- and J-gene trimming was later associated with a missense DCLRE1C variant. Researchers reported from a later analysis that most CMV-associated TCR beta chains appeared HLA-restricted. The authors listed 180 or so TCR beta chains as cytomegalovirus-associated. Information on immune exposure was restricted to one variable (CMV serostatus).

The chain is built from TRBV18 and TRBJ1-2; D remains unclear. This receptor was identified in a woman aged 25 to 39 in good health and CMV-seropositive. The sample was PBMCs. Here the CDR3 DNA reads TGTGCCAGCTCACGGGTCACGAGAGGTGACTATGGCTACACCTTC. Protein sequence: CASSRVTRGDYGYTF. Together with reference TRBV18 and TRBJ1-2, the CDR3 gives the full variable domain: NAGVMQNPRHLVRRRGQEARLRCSPMKGHSHVYWYRQLPEEGLKFMVYLQKENIIDESGMPKERFSAEFPKEGPSILRIQQVVRGDSAAYFCASSRVTRGDYGYTFGSGTRLTVV.